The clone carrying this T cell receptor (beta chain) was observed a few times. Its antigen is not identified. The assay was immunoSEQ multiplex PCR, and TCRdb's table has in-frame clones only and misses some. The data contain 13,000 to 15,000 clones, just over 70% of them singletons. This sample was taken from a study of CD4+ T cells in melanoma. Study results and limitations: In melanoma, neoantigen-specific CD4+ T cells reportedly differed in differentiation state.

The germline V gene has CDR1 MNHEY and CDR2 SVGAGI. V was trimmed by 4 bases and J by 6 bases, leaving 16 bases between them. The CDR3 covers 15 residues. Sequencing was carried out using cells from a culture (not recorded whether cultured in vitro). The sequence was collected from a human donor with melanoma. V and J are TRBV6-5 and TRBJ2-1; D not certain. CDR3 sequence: CASSSVSSEGNEQFF. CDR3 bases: TGTGCCAGCAGTTCCGTCTCCTCGGAAGGCAATGAGCAGTTCTTC.